This note documents a single T cell receptor (beta chain) sequence. This specimen comes from a study of CD8 T cells in Susac syndrome. Trimming removed 6 bases from V and 2 bases from J; junction bases left unmatched: 7. Germline loops: CDR1 SGHDN, CDR2 FVKESK. There are 14 residues in the CDR3. Random hexamers served to reverse transcribe roughly 0.5 to 1 ug RNA. It was immunoSEQ multiplex PCR that amplified TCR beta CDR3 across 54 Vbeta and 13 Jbeta. Each CDR3 protein gets one entry after TCRdb re-called the immunoSEQ multiplex PCR reads with MiXCR. The sample records about 430,000 distinct CDR3 sequences, more than 80% being singletons. CD8+ and CD4+ blood T cells underwent TCR beta sequencing. FACS was used to enrich TEMRA cells, whereas the CD8+ and CD4+ T cells were obtained by negative isolation.

Sequenced input: CD8+ T cells from PBMCs. The TCR was taken from a human donor with multiple sclerosis. This rearrangement joins TRBV14 to TRBJ2-7, with TRBD1 matching 7 bases. CDR3 residues: CASRPTGKTYEQYF. The CDR3 nucleotides are TGTGCCAGCAGGCCGACAGGGAAAACCTACGAGCAGTACTTC.